Listed below are T cell receptor beta chains from one sample, sequenced in a study of metastatic and nonmetastatic thyroid tumors. MiXCR reprocessed the PCR reads for TCRdb. The profile covers approximately 37,000 clones, with 15% to 20% appearing a single time and 3% to 4.5% taken by the ten largest. Sequenced: blood. All receptors come from a female donor with papillary thyroid cancer or a benign thyroid nodule (not recorded which). Some clones in this sample may be carry-over from other donors' samples. CDR3s include the opening cysteine and the closing phenylalanine or tryptophan. D genes are given only for firm matches. For some rows the clone size is stated as once, few or many, or as a class when expanded; others skip it.

TRBD2	NA	TRBV20-1	TRBJ2-7	CSARDLPSGSSEQYF	TGCAGTGCTAGAGATCTCCCTAGCGGGAGCTCTGAGCAGTACTTC
TRBD2	many	TRBV20-1	TRBJ2-3	CSAETGGSSDTQYF	TGCAGTGCGGAAACCGGGGGGTCGTCAGATACGCAGTATTTT
NA	NA	TRBV6-2/TRBV6-3	TRBJ1-5	CASSLGIDQPQHF	TGTGCCAGCAGCTTAGGAATCGATCAGCCCCAGCATTTT
TRBD1	NA	TRBV20-1	TRBJ1-2	CSAPPQGAVGYTF	TGCAGTGCTCCTCCACAGGGGGCTGTTGGCTACACCTTC
NA	many	TRBV7-6	TRBJ2-2	CASSLATGELFF	TGTGCCAGCAGCTTAGCCACCGGGGAGCTGTTTTTT
NA	many	TRBV15	TRBJ1-3	CATSRGGSGNTIYF	TGTGCCACCAGCAGAGGGGGCTCTGGAAACACCATATATTTT
TRBD1	NA	TRBV3-1	TRBJ1-1	CASSQNRGNTEASF	TGTGCCAGCAGCCAGAACAGGGGTAATACTGAAGCTTCCTTT
TRBD1	few	TRBV6-1	TRBJ2-7	CASSEYVGGIYEQYF	TGTGCCAGCAGTGAATATGTAGGGGGCATCTACGAGCAGTACTTC
TRBD1	many	TRBV3-1	TRBJ1-6	CASSYTGQGVHSPLHF	TGTGCCAGCAGCTACACCGGACAGGGGGTTCATTCACCCCTCCACTTT
TRBD2	many	TRBV28	TRBJ2-2	CASSFSSGENTGELFF	TGTGCCAGCAGTTTCTCAAGCGGGGAAAACACCGGGGAGCTGTTTTTT
NA	many	TRBV20-1	TRBJ2-7	CSSWDGDYEQYF	TGCAGCAGTTGGGACGGGGATTACGAGCAGTACTTC
TRBD1	NA	TRBV27	TRBJ2-7	CASSSPGQGFYEQYF	TGTGCCAGCAGTTCTCCGGGACAGGGATTCTACGAGCAGTACTTC
NA	many	TRBV7-3	TRBJ2-2	CASSLNGGQGNTGELFF	TGTGCCAGCAGCTTAAACGGTGGCCAGGGTAACACCGGGGAGCTGTTTTTT
NA	many	TRBV2	TRBJ2-7	CASSETTDSSYEQYF	TGTGCCAGCAGTGAAACCACGGACTCCAGCTACGAGCAGTACTTC
TRBD1	many	TRBV30	TRBJ2-3	CAWSQGARSTDTQYF	TGTGCCTGGAGTCAGGGGGCTAGAAGCACAGATACGCAGTATTTT
NA	NA	TRBV5-6	TRBJ2-7	CASIQRRLACSYEQYF	TGTGCCAGCATCCAACGTCGTTTAGCCTGCTCCTACGAGCAGTACTTC
NA	few	TRBV28	TRBJ1-1	CASSPSCTAYSNTEAFF	TGTGCCAGCAGCCCATCCTGTACAGCCTACTCTAACACTGAAGCTTTCTTT
NA	few	TRBV28	TRBJ1-1	CASSIIPRGRRTEAFF	TGTGCCAGCAGTATAATACCACGGGGCCGCCGGACCGAAGCTTTCTTT
NA	many	TRBV10-3	TRBJ2-1	CAISESGFGQQFF	TGTGCCATCAGTGAGTCGGGTTTTGGACAGCAGTTCTTC
NA	NA	TRBV6-2/TRBV6-3	TRBJ2-7	CASSPGVWSYEQYF	TGTGCCAGCAGTCCAGGGGTGTGGTCCTACGAGCAGTACTTC